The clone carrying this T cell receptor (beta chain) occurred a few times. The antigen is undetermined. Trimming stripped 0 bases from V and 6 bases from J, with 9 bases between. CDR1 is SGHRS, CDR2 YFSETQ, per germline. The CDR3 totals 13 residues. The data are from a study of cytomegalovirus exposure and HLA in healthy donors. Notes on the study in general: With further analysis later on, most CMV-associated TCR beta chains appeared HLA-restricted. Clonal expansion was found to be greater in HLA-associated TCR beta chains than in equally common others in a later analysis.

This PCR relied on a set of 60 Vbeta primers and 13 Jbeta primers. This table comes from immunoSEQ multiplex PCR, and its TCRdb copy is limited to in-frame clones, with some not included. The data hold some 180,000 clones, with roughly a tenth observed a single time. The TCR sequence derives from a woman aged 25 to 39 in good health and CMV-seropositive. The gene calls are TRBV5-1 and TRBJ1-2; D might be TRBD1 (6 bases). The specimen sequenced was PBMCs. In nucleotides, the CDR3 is TGCGCCAGCAGCTTGGCAGGGGTTAATGGCTACACCTTC. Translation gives CASSLAGVNGYTF.